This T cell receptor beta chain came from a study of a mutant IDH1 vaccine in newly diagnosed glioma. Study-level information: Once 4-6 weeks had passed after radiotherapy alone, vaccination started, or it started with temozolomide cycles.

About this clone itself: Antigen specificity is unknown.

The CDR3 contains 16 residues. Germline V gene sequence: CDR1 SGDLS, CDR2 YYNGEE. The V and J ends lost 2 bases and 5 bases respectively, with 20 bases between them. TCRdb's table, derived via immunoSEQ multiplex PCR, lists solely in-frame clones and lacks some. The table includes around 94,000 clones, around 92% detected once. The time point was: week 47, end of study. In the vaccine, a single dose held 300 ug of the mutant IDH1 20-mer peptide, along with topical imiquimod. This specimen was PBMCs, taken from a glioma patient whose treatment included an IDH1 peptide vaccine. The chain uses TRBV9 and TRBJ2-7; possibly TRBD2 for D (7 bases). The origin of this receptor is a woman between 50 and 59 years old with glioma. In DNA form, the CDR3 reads TGTGCCAGCAGCGTCTCAGGCGACGGGGGGCTTCACGAGCAGTACTTC. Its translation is CASSVSGDGGLHEQYF.